This TCR beta chain was retrieved from a study of CD8 T cells in ankylosing spondylitis. This clonotype was counted a few times. What it binds is unknown. The study, taken as a whole, reports: Enrichment of disease-linked clones was reportedly significant in matched ankylosing spondylitis synovial fluid.

TCRdb analysed the 5' RACE reads with MiXCR anew, one entry per CDR3 protein. The table lists around 150,000 distinct CDR3 sequences, approximately 20% of them singletons. The CDR3 is 14 residues long. After removal of 4 bases from V and 4 bases from J, the junction contained 6 bases not matched to a gene. Germline values: CDR1 MNHNS, CDR2 SASEGT. Sequencing was carried out using blood, either unsorted or a sorted T cell fraction (not recorded which). The sequence was collected from a male donor with ankylosing spondylitis or in good health (not recorded which). V is TRBV6-1 and J is TRBJ2-7, with 8 bases aligning to TRBD2. This chain's CDR3 is CASSGMSGGYEQYF. Written as DNA, the CDR3 is TGTGCCAGCAGTGGGATGTCGGGGGGGTACGAGCAGTACTTC.